This T cell receptor (beta chain) was recovered during a study of cytomegalovirus exposure and HLA in healthy donors. Study-wide findings and caveats: According to reports, the classifier identified cytomegalovirus status with high specificity and sensitivity. One cluster of highly shared sequence variants probably arose as a sequencing artifact. As a later analysis showed, a missense DCLRE1C variant was linked to trimming of TCR beta V- and J-genes.

The PCR was carried out with 60 Vbeta primers and 13 Jbeta primers. Assay used: immunoSEQ multiplex PCR; TCRdb lists only in-frame clones, some missing. Of some 130,000 clones in the sample, roughly three quarters were seen once. About this clone itself: Its antigen is as yet unknown.

The sequenced sample was PBMCs. This clonotype originated in a male donor in good health and CMV-seronegative.

CDR3 nucleotide sequence: TGTGCCAGCAGCATACAGGGGTCAAATTCACCCCTCCACTTT. This gives the protein CASSIQGSNSPLHF. The chain is built from TRBV5-4 and TRBJ1-6, with 7 bases that match TRBD1. The CDR3 totals 14 residues. The J segment lost 7 bases and the V segment lost 4 bases, leaving 5 bases of the junction unmatched. Germline V gene lookup returns CDR1 SGHNT and CDR2 YYREEE (reference sequence).